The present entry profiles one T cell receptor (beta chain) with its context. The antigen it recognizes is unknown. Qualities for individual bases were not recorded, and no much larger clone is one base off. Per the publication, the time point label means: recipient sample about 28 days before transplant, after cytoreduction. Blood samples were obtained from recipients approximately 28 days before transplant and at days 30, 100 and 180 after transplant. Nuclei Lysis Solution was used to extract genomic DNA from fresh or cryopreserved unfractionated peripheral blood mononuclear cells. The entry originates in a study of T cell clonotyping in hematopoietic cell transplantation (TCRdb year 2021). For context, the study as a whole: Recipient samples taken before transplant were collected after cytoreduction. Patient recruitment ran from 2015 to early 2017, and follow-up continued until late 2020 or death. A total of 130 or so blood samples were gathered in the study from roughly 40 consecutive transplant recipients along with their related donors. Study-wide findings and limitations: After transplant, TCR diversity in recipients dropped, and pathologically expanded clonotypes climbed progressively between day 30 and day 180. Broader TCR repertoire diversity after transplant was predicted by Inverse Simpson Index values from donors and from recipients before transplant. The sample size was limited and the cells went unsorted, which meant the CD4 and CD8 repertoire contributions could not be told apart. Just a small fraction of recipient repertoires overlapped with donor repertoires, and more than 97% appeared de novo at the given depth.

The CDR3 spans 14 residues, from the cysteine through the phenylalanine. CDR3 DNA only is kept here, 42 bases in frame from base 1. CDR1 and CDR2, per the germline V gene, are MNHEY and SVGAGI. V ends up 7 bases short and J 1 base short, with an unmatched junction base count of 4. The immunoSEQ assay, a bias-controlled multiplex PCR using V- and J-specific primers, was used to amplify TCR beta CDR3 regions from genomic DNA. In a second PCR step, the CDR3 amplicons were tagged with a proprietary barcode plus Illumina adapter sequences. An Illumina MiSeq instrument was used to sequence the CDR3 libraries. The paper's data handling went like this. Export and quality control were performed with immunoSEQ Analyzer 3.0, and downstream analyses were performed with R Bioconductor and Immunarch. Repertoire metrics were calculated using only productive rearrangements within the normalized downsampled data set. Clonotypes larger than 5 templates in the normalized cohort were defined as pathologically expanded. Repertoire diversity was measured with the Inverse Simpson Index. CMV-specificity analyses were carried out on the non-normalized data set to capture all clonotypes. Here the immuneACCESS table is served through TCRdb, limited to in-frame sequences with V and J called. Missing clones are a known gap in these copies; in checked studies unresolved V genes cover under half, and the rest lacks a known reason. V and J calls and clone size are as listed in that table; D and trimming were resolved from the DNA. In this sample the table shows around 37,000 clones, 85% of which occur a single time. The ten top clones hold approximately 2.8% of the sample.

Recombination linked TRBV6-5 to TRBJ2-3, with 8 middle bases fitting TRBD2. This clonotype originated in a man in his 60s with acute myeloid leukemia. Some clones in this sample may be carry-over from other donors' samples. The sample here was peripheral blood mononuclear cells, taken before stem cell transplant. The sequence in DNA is TGTGCCAGCAATCAAGCGGGGGGCACAGATACGCAGTATTTT. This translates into CASNQAGGTDTQYF.